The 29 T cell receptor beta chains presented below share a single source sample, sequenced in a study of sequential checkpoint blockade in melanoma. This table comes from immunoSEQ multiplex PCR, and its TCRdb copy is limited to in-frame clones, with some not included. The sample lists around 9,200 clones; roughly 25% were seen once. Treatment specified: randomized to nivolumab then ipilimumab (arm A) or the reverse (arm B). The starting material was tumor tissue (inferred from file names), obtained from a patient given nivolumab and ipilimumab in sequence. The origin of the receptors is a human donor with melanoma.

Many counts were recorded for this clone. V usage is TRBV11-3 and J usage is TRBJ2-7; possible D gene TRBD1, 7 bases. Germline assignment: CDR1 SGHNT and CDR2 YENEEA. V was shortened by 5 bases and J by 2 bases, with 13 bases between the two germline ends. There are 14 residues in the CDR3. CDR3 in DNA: TGTGCCAGCAGCCAGCAGGGGGGCCCCTACGAGCAGTACTTC. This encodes CASSQQGGPYEQYF.

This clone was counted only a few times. The CDR3, as DNA: TGTGCCAGCAGTGAAGGAAGGGGAACAACCCAGTACTTC. Translation: CASSEGRGTTQYF. The chain has TRBV6-1 and TRBJ2-5; D may be TRBD1 (5 bases). The V gene lost 1 base and the J gene lost 8 bases, with 11 bases spanning the gap. The CDR3 runs 13 residues. The V gene's germline CDR1 is MNHNS and CDR2 SASEGT.

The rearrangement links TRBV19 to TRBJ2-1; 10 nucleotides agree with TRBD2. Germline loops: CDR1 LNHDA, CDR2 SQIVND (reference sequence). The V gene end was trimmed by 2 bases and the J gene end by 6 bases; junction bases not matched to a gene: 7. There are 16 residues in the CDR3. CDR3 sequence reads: CASSIISGGASNEQFF. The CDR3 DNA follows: TGTGCCAGTAGTATAATAAGCGGGGGGGCGAGCAATGAGCAGTTCTTC.

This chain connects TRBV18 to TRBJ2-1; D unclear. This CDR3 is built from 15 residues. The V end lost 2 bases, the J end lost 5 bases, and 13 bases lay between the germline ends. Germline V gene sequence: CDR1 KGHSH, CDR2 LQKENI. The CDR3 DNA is TGTGCCAGCTCACCAGTCCCTTCCCAGAACAATGAGCAGTTCTTC. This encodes CASSPVPSQNNEQFF.

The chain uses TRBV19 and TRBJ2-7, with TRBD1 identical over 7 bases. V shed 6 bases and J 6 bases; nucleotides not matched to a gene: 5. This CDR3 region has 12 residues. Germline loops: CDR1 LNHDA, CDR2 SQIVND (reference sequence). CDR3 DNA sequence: TGTGCCAGTAGCTCGACAGGGTTCGAGCAGTACTTC. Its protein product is CASSSTGFEQYF.

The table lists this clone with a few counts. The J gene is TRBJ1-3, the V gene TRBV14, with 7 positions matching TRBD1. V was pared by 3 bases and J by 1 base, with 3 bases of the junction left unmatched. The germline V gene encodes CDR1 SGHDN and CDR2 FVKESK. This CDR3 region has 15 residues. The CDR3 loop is CASSQGQYSGNTIYF. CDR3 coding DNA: TGTGCCAGCAGCCAGGGACAGTATTCTGGAAACACCATATATTTT.

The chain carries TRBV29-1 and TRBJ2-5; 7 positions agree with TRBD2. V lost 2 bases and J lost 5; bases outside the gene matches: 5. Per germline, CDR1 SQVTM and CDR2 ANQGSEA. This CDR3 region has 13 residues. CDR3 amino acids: CSVERLLAETQYF. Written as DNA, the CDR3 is TGCAGCGTTGAAAGGTTACTAGCGGAGACCCAGTACTTC.

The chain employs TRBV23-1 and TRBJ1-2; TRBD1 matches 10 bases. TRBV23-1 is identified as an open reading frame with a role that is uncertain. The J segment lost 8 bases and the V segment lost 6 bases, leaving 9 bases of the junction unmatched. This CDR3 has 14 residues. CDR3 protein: CASSLGGTGVGYTF. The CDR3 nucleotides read TGCGCCAGCAGCCTAGGGGGGACAGGGGTCGGCTACACCTTC.

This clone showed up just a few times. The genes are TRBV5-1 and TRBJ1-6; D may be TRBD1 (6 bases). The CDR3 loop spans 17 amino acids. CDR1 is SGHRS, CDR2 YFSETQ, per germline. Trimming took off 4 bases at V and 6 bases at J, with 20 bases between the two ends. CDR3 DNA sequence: TGCGCCAGCAGCCTGGAGCCTACAGGGAACTCTAATTCACCCCTCCACTTT. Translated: CASSLEPTGNSNSPLHF.

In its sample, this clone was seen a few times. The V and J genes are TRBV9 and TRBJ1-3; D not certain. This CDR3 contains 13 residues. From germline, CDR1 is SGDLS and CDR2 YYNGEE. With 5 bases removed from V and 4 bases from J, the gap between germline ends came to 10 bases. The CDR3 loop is CASRNTLGNTIYF. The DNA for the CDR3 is TGTGCCAGCAGGAATACCCTCGGAAACACCATATATTTT.

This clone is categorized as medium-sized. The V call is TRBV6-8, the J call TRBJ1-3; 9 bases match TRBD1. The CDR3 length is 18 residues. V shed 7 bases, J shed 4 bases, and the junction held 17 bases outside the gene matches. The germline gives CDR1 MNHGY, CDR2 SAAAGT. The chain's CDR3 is CASTPQLGQGLSGNTIYF. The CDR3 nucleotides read TGTGCCAGCACTCCCCAACTTGGACAGGGGCTATCCGGAAACACCATATATTTT.

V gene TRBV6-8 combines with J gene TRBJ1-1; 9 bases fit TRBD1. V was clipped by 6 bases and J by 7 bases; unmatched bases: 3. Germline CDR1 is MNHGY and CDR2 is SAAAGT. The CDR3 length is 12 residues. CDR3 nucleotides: TGTGCCAGCAGCCTGACAGGGGGTGAAGCTTTCTTT. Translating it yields CASSLTGGEAFF.

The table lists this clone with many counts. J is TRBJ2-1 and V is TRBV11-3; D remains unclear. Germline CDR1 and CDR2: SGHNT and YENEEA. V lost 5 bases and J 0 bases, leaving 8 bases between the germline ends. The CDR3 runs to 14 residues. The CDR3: CASSQTSSYNEQFF. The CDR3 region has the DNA TGTGCCAGCAGCCAAACCTCCTCCTACAATGAGCAGTTCTTC.

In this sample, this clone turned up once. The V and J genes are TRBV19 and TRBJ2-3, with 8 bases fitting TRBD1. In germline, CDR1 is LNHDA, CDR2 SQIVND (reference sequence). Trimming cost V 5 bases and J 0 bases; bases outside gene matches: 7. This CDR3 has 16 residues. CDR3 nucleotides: TGTGCCAGTAGTGCCCTAAGACAGGGGAGCACAGATACGCAGTATTTT. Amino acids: CASSALRQGSTDTQYF.

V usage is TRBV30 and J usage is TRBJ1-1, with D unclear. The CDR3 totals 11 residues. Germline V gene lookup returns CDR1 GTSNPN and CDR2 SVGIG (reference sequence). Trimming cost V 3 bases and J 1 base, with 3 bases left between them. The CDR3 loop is CAWRANTEAFF. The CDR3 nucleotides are TGTGCCTGGAGGGCGAACACTGAAGCTTTCTTT.

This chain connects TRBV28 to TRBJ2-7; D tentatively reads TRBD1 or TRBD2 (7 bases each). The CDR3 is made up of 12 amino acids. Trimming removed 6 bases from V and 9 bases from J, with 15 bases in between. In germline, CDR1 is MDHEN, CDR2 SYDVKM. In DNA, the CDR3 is TGTGCCAGCAGCTCAGGGGGGGAGAGGCAGTACTTC. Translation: CASSSGGERQYF.

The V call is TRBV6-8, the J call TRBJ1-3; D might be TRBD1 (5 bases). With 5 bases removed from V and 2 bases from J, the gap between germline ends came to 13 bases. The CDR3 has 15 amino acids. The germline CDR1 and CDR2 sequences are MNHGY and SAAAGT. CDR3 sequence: CASSPQGTTGNTIYF. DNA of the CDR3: TGTGCCAGCAGTCCCCAGGGTACAACTGGAAACACCATATATTTT.

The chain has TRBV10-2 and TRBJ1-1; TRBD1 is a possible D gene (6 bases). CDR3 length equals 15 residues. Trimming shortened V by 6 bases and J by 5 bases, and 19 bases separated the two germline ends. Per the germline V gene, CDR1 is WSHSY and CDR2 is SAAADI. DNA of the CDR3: TGCGCCAGCAGCCAATTTGGGGGGGCTGGAACTGAAGCTTTCTTT. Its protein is CASSQFGGAGTEAFF.

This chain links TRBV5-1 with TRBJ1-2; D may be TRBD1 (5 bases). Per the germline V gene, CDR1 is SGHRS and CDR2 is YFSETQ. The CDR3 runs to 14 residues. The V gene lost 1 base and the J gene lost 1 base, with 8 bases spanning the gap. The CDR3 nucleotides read TGCGCCAGCAGCTTGCCAGGGAGTAACTATGGCTACACCTTC. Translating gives CASSLPGSNYGYTF.

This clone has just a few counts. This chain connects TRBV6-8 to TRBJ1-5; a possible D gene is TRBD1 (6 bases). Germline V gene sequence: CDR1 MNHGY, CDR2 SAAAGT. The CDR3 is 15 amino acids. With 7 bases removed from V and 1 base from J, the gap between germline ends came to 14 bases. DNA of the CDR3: TGTGCCAGCACCTTCTGGGGGGGCAGCAATCAGCCCCAGCATTTT. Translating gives CASTFWGGSNQPQHF.

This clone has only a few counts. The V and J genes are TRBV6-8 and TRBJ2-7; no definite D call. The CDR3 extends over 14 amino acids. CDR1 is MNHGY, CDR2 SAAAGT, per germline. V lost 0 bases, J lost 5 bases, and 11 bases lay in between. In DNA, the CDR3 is TGTGCCAGCAGTTACTCTGTGCTAGTACACGAGCAGTACTTC. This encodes CASSYSVLVHEQYF.

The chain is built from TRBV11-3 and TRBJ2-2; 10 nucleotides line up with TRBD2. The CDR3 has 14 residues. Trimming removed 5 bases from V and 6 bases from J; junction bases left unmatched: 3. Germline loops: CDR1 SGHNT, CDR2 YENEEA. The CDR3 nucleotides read TGTGCCAGCAGCGTCAGCGGGGGGGCCGGGGAGCTGTTTTTT. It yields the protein CASSVSGGAGELFF.

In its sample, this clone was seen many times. CDR3: CASSVAKGPSSYNEQFF. The DNA for the CDR3 is TGTGCCAGCAGCGTAGCTAAAGGGCCGAGCTCCTACAATGAGCAGTTCTTC. The chain is built from TRBV9 and TRBJ2-1; unclear D gene. The germline V and J ends were trimmed by 0 bases and 0 bases, with 13 bases remaining between them. The CDR3 has 17 residues. Germline values: CDR1 SGDLS, CDR2 YYNGEE.

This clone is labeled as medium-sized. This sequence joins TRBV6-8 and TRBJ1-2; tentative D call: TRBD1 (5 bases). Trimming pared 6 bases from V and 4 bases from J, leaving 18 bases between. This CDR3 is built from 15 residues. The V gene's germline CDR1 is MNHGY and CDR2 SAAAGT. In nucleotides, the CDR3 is TGTGCCAGCAGCACTCAAACGGGACGATTCTATGGCTACACCTTC. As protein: CASSTQTGRFYGYTF.

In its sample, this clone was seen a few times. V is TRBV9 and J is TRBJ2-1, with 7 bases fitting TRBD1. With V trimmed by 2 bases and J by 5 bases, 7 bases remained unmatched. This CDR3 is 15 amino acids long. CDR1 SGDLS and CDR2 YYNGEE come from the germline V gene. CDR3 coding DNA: TGTGCCAGCAGCGTGTTGGGGACAGACAACAATGAGCAGTTCTTC. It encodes CASSVLGTDNNEQFF.

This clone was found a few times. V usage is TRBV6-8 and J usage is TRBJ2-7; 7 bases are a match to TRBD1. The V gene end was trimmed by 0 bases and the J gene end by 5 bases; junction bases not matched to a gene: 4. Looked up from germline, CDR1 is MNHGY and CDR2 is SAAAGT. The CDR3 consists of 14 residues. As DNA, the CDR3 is TGTGCCAGCAGTTACTCGACAGGGATCCACGAGCAGTACTTC. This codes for CASSYSTGIHEQYF.

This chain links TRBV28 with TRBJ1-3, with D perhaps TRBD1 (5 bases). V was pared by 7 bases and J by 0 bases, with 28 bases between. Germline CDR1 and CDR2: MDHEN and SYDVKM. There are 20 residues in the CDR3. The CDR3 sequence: CASISGTPWIRDDSGNTIYF. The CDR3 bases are TGTGCCAGCATCTCCGGAACCCCCTGGATCCGGGACGACTCTGGAAACACCATATATTTT.

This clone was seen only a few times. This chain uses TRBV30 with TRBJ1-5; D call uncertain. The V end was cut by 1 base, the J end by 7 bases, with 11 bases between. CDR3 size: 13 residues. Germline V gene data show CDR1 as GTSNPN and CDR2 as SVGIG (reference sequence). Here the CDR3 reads CAWSDRIGQPQHF. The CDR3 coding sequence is TGTGCCTGGAGTGATCGAATTGGGCAGCCCCAGCATTTT.

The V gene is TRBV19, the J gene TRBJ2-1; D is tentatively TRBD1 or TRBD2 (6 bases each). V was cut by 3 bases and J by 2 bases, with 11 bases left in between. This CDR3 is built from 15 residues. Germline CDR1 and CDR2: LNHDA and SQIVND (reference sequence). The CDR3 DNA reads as TGTGCCAGTAGTATCGGAGGGGGAACCTACAATGAGCAGTTCTTC. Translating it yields CASSIGGGTYNEQFF.